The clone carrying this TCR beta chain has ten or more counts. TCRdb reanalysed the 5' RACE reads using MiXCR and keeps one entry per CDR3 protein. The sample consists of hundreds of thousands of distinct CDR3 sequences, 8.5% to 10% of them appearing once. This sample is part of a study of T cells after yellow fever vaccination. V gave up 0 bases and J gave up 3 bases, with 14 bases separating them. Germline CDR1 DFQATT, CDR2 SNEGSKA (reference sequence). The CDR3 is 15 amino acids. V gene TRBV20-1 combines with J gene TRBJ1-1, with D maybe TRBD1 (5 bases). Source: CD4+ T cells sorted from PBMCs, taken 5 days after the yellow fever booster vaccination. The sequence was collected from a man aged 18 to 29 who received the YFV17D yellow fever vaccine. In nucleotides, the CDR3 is TGCAGTGCTAGAGATCCCTGGAGAGGGGACACTGAAGCTTTCTTT. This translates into CSARDPWRGDTEAFF.